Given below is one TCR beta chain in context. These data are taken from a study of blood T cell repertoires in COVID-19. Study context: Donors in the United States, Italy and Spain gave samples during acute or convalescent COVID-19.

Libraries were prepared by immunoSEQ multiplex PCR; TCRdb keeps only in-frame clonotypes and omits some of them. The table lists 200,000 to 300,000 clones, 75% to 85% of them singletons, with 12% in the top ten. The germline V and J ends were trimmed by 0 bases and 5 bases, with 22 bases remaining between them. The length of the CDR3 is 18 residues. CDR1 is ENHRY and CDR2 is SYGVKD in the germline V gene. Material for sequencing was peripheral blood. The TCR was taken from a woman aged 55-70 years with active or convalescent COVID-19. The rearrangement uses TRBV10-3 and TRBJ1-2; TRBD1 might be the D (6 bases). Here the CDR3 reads CAISESWGGRVPQYGYTF. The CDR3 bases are TGTGCCATCAGTGAGTCGTGGGGGGGCAGGGTCCCTCAGTATGGCTACACCTTC.